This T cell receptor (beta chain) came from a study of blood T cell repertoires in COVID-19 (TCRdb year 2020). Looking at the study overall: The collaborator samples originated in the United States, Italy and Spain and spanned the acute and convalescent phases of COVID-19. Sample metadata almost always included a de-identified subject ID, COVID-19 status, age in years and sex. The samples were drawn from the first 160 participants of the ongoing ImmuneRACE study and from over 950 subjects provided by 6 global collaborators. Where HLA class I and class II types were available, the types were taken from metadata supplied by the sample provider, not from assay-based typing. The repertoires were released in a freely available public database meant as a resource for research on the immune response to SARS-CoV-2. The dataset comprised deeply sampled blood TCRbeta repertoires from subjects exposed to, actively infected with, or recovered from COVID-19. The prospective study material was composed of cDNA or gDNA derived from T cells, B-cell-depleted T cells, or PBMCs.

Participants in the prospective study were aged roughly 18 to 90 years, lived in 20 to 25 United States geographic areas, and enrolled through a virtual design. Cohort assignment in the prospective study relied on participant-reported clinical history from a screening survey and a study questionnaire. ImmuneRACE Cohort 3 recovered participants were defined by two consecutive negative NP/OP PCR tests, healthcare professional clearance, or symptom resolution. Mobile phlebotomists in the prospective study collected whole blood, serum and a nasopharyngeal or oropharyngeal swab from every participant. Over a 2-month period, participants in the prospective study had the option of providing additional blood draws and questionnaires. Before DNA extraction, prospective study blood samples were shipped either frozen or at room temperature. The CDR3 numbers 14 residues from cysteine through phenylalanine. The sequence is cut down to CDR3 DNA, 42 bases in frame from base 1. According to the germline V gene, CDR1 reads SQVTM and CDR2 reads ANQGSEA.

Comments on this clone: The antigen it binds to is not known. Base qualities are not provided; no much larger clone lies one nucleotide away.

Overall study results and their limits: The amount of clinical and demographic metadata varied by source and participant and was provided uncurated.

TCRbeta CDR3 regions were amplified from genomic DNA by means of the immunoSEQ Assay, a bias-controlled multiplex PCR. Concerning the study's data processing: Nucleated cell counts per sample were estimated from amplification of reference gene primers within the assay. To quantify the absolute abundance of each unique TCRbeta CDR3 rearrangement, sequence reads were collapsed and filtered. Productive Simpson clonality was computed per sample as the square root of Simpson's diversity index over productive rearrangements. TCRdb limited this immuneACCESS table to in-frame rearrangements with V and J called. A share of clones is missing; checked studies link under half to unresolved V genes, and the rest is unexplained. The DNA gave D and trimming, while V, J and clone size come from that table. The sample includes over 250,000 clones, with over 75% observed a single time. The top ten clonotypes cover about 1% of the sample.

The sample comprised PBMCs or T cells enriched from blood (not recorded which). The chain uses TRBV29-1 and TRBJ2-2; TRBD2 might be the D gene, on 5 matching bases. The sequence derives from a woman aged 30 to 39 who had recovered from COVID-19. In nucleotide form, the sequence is TGCAGGAGGGTGGCGGTTGAATCCTCCGGGGAGCTGTTTTTT. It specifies CRRVAVESSGELFF.